What follows are 10 T cell receptor beta chains derived from one specimen sequenced in a study of blood T cell repertoires in COVID-19. The repertoire was sequenced with immunoSEQ multiplex PCR; TCRdb's copy has only in-frame clones and lacks some. The sample consists of approximately 220,000 clones, 65% to 85% of them appearing once. The sequencing sample was made of peripheral blood. The receptors were sampled from a woman aged 30 to 39 who had recovered from COVID-19.

This clone occurred a few times. V is TRBV28 and J is TRBJ1-5, with a tentative D call TRBD1 (6 bases). CDR3 size: 15 residues. CDR1 is MDHEN and CDR2 is SYDVKM in the germline V gene. Trimming pared 6 bases from V and 5 bases from J, leaving 17 bases between. The CDR3: CASRGRSGVYQPQHF. The CDR3 DNA is TGTGCCAGCAGAGGGCGTTCAGGGGTCTATCAGCCCCAGCATTTT. Using reference TRBV28 and TRBJ1-5 for the parts outside the CDR3, the full variable domain is DVKVTQSSRYLVKRTGEKVFLECVQDMDHENMFWYRQDPGLGLRLIYFSYDVKMKEKGDIPEGYSVSREKKERFSLILESASTNQTSMYLCASRGRSGVYQPQHFGDGTRLSIL.

The rearrangement links TRBV11-3 to TRBJ2-1, with 10 bases matching TRBD2. CDR3 length: 17 residues. The J segment lost 7 bases and the V segment lost 0 bases, leaving 9 bases of the junction unmatched. Germline-derived CDR1 and CDR2 are SGHNT and YENEEA. The CDR3 loop reads CASSLDGPSGSINEQFF. CDR3 sequence (DNA): TGTGCCAGCAGCTTAGATGGGCCTAGCGGGAGTATAAATGAGCAGTTCTTC.

The genes are TRBV30 and TRBJ1-2; D possibly corresponds to TRBD1 (6 bases). CDR3 length: 13 residues. The V end lost 5 bases, the J end lost 2 bases, and 12 bases lay between the germline ends. Germline CDR1 reads GTSNPN; CDR2 reads SVGIG (reference sequence). CDR3 DNA sequence: TGTGCCTGGGGGGGGCTTCCAAACTATGGCTACACCTTC. This sequence encodes CAWGGLPNYGYTF. Full variable domain (remainder filled in from reference TRBV30 and TRBJ1-2): SQTIHQWPATLVQPVGSPLSLECTVEGTSNPNLYWYRQAAGRGLQLLFYSVGIGQISSEVPQNLSASRPQDRQFILSSKKLLLSDSGFYLCAWGGLPNYGYTFGSGTRLTVV.

The genes are TRBV18 and TRBJ2-7; unclear D gene. In germline, CDR1 is KGHSH, CDR2 LQKENI. V was shortened by 2 bases and J by 0 bases, with 8 bases between the two germline ends. This CDR3 has 14 amino acids. CDR3 protein: CASSPRSSSYEQYF. The DNA of the CDR3 is TGTGCCAGCTCACCAAGGAGCAGCTCCTACGAGCAGTACTTC.

The V and J genes are TRBV28 and TRBJ2-4; TRBD2 matches 8 bases. With V trimmed by 7 bases and J by 4 bases, 6 bases remained unmatched. The CDR3 is 14 amino acids. Germline CDR1 and CDR2: MDHEN and SYDVKM. CDR3 region: CASTLAGLKNIQYF. For the CDR3, the DNA is TGTGCCAGCACATTAGCGGGGTTAAAAAACATTCAGTACTTC.

The chain employs TRBV28 and TRBJ2-5; D is undetermined. CDR3 size: 14 residues. Germline V gene data show CDR1 as MDHEN and CDR2 as SYDVKM. The V end lost 6 bases, the J end lost 4 bases, and 15 bases lay between the germline ends. The CDR3 nucleotides are TGTGCCAGCAGCCCCGGCGCGGCTCGAGAGACCCAGTACTTC. It yields the protein CASSPGAARETQYF.

V usage is TRBV5-8 and J usage is TRBJ2-7; a weak D match, TRBD1 (6 bases). Trimming shortened V by 5 bases and J by 2 bases, and 8 bases separated the two germline ends. The CDR3 is 12 residues long. Germline V gene lookup returns CDR1 SGHTS and CDR2 YDEGEE. The CDR3 nucleotides are TGTGCCAGCAGACAGGGACCCTACGAGCAGTACTTC. As protein: CASRQGPYEQYF.

The chain uses TRBV6-5 and TRBJ1-5, with TRBD1 identical over 8 bases. Germline CDR1 and CDR2: MNHEY and SVGAGI. Germline trimming cut 6 bases from V and 6 bases from J; bases unmatched to any gene: 7. This CDR3 has 14 residues. The CDR3 DNA reads as TGTGCCAGCAGCCCAGGACAGGGACGTCAGCCCCAGCATTTT. This gives the protein CASSPGQGRQPQHF.

The chain is built from TRBV27 and TRBJ2-1; 14 nucleotides match TRBD2. The V segment lost 4 bases and the J segment 9 bases; nucleotides outside the gene matches: 8. The CDR3 has 16 amino acids. Germline values: CDR1 MNHEY, CDR2 SMNVEV (reference sequence). This CDR3 is CASSSPGLAGVGEQFF. The DNA of the CDR3 is TGTGCCAGCAGTTCACCGGGACTAGCGGGAGTGGGTGAGCAGTTCTTC.

This rearrangement joins TRBV28 to TRBJ1-4, with a weak D call TRBD1 (5 bases). V lost 5 bases and J lost 2, with 9 bases in between. The CDR3 sequence is 14 residues long. CDR1 is MDHEN, CDR2 SYDVKM, per germline. The CDR3 spells CASSPRDTNEKLFF. As DNA, the CDR3 is TGTGCCAGCAGTCCCAGGGATACTAATGAAAAACTGTTTTTT.